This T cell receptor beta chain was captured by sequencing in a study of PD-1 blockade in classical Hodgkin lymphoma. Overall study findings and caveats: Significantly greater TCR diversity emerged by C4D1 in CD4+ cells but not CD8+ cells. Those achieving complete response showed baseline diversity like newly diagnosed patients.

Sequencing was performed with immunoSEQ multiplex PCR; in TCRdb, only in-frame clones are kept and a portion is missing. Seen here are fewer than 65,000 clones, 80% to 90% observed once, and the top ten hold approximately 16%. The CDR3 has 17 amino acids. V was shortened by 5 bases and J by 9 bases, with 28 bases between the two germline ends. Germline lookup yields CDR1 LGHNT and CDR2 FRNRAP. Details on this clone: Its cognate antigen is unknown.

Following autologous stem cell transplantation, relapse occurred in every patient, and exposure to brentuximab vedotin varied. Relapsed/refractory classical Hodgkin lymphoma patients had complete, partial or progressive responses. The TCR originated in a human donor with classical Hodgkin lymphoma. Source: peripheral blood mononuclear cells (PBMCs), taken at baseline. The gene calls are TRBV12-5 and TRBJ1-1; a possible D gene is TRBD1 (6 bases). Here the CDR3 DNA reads TGTGCTAGTGGTCCCCTTCCGCGGACAGATCCTCCGCCTCAAGCTTTCTTT. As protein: CASGPLPRTDPPPQAFF.